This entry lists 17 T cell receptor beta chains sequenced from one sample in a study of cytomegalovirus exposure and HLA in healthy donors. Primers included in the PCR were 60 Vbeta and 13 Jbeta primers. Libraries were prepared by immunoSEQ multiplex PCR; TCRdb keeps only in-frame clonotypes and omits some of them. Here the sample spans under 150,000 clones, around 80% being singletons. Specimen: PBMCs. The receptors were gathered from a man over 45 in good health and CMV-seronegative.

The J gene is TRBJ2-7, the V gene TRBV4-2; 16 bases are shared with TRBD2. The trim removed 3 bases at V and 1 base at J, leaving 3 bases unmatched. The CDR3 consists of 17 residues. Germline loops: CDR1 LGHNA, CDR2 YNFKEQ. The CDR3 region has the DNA TGTGCCAGCAGCCAGGGACTAGCGGGAGGGTTGTCCTACGAGCAGTACTTC. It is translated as CASSQGLAGGLSYEQYF.

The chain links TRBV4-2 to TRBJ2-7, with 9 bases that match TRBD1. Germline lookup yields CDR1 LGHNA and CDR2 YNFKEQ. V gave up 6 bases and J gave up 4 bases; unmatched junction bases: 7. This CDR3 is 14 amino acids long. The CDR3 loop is CASRSPTGGYEQYF. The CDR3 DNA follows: TGTGCCAGCAGATCACCGACAGGGGGTTACGAGCAGTACTTC.

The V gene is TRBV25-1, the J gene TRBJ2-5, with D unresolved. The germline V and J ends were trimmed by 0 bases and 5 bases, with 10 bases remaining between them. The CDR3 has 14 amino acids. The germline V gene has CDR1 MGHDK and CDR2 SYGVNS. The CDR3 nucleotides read TGTGCCAGCAGTGAATATGTCCGGTCGGAGACCCAGTACTTC. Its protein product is CASSEYVRSETQYF.

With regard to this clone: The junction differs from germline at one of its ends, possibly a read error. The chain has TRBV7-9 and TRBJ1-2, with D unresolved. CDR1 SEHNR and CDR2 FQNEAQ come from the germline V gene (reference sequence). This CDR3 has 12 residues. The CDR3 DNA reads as TGTTCCAGCAGCACTGAGAACTATGGCTACACCTTC. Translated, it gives CSSSTENYGYTF.

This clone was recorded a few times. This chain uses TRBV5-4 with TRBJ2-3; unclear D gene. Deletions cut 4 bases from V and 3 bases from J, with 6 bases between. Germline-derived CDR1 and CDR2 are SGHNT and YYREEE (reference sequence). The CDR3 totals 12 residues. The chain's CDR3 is CASSRTTDTQYF. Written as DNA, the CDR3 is TGTGCCAGCAGCAGAACAACAGATACGCAGTATTTT.

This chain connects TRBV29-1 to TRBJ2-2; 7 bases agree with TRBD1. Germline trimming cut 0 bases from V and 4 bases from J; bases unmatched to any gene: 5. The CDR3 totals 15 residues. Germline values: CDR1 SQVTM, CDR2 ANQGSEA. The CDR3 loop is CSVEERGQVTGELFF. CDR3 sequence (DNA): TGCAGCGTTGAAGAAAGGGGGCAGGTCACCGGGGAGCTGTTTTTT.

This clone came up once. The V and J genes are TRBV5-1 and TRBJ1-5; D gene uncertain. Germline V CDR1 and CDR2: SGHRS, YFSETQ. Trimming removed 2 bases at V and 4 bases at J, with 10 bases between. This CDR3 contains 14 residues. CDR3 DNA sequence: TGCGCCAGCAGCTTAGGAAGCGGGAATCAGCCCCAGCATTTT. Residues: CASSLGSGNQPQHF.

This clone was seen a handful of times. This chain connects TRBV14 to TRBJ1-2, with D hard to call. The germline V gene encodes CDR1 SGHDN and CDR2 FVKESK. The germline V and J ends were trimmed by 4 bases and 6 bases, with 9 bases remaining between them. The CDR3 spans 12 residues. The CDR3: CASSRSEDGYTF. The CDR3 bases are TGTGCCAGCAGCCGGTCGGAGGATGGCTACACCTTC.

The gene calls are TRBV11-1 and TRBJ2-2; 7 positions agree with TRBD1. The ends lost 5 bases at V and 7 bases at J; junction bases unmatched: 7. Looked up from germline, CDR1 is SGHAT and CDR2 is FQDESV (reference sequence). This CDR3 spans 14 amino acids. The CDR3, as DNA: TGTGCCAGCAGCCCCCAACAGGGGTACGGGGAGCTGTTTTTT. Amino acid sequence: CASSPQQGYGELFF.

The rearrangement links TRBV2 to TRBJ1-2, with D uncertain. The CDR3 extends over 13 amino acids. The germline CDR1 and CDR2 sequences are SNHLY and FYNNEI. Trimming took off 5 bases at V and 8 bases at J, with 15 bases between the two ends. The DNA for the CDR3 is TGTGCCAGCAGTCAAGAGCTTTGGGCGGGCTACACCTTC. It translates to CASSQELWAGYTF.

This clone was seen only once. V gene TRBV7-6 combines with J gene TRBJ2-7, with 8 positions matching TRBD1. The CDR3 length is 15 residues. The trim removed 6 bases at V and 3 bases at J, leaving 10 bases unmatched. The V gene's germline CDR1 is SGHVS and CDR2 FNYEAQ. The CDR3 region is CASSRETGAVYEQYF. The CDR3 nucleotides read TGTGCCAGCAGTCGAGAGACAGGGGCAGTCTACGAGCAGTACTTC.

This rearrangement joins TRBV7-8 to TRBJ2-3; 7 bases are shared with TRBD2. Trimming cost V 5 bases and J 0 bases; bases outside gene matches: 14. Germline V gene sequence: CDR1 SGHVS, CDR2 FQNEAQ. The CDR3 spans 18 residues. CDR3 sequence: CASSLVAGAPRSTDTQYF. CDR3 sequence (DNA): TGTGCCAGCAGCCTTGTGGCGGGAGCCCCGCGGAGCACAGATACGCAGTATTTT.

The CDR3 DNA reads as TGTGCCAGCAGCCGGGACAGGGAGGCTGAAGCTTTCTTT. As protein: CASSRDREAEAFF. The V gene is TRBV4-2, the J gene TRBJ1-1; 9 bases are shared with TRBD1. V lost 4 bases to trimming and J lost 6 bases; unmatched junction nucleotides: 3. The CDR3 extends over 13 amino acids. Germline V gene lookup returns CDR1 LGHNA and CDR2 YNFKEQ.

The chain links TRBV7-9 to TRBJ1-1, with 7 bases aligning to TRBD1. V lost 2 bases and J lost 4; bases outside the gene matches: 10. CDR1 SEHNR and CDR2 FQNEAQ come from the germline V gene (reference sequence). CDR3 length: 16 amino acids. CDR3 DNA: TGTGCCAGCAGCTTACCTCGACAGGGATGGGGCACTGAAGCTTTCTTT. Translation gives CASSLPRQGWGTEAFF. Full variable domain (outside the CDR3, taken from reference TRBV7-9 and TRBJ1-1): DTGVSQNPRHKITKRGQNVTFRCDPISEHNRLYWYRQTLGQGPEFLTYFQNEAQLEKSRLLSDRFSAERPKGSFSTLEIQRTEQGDSAMYLCASSLPRQGWGTEAFFGQGTRLTVV.

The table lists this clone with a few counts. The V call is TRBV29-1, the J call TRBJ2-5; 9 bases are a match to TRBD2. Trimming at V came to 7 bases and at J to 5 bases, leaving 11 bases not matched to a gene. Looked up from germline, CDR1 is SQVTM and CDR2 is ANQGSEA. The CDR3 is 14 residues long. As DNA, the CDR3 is TGCAGCGCGACGGTAGCGGGAGAAAAGGAGACCCAGTACTTC. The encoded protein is CSATVAGEKETQYF. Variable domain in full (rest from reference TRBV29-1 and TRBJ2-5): SAVISQKPSRDICQRGTSLTIQCQVDSQVTMMFWYRQQPGQSLTLIATANQGSEATYESGFVIDKFPISRPNLTFSTLTVSNMSPEDSSIYLCSATVAGEKETQYFGPGTRLLVL.

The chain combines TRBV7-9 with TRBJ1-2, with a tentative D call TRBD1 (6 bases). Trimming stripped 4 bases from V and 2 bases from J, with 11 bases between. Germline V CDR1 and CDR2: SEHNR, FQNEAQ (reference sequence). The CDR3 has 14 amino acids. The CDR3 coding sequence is TGTGCCAGCAGCTCAGGGAGGGGGAACTATGGCTACACCTTC. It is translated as CASSSGRGNYGYTF.

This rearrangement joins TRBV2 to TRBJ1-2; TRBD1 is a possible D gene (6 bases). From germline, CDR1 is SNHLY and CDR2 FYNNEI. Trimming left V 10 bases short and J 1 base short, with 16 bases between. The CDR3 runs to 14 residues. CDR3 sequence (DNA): TGTGCCACCTCGACAGGTCCTGTTAACTATGGCTACACCTTC. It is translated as CATSTGPVNYGYTF.